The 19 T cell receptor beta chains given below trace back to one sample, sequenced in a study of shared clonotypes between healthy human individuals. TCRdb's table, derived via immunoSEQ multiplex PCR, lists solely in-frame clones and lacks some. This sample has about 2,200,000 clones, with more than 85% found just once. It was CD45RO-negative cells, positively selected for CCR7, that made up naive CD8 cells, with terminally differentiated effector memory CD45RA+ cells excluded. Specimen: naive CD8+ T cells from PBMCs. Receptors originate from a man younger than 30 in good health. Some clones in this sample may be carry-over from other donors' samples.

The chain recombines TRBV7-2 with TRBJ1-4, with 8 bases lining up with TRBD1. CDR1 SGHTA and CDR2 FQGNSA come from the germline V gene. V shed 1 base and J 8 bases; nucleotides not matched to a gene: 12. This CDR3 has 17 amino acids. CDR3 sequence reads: CASSLEVLRGLGEKLFF. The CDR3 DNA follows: TGTGCCAGCAGCTTAGAAGTACTCAGGGGGCTTGGAGAAAAACTGTTTTTT.

The CDR3 bases are TGTGCCAGCAGCTCTGACCCGACAGGGCTCTCGGGAGAGACCCAGTACTTC. Amino acid sequence: CASSSDPTGLSGETQYF. This chain links TRBV7-9 with TRBJ2-5; the match to TRBD1 covers 7 bases. V shed 4 bases, J shed 4 bases, and the junction held 15 bases outside the gene matches. CDR1 is SEHNR and CDR2 is FQNEAQ in the germline V gene (reference sequence). The CDR3 consists of 17 residues.

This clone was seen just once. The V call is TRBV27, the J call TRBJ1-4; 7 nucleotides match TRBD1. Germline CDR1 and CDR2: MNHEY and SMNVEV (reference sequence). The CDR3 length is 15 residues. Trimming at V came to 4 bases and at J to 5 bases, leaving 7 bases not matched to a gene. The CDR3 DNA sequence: TGTGCCAGCAGTTCGCCGGGACAGAACAATGAAAAACTGTTTTTT. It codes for CASSSPGQNNEKLFF.

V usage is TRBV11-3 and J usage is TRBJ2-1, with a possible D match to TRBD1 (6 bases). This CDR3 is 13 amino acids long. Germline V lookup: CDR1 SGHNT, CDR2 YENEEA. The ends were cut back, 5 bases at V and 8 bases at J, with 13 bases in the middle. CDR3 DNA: TGTGCCAGCAGCACCAGGACAGCCGATGAGCAGTTCTTC. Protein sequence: CASSTRTADEQFF. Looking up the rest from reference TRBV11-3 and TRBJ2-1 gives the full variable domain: EAGVVQSPRYKIIEKKQPVAFWCNPISGHNTLYWYLQNLGQGPELLIRYENEEAVDDSQLPKDRFSAERLKGVDSTLKIQPAELGDSAVYLCASSTRTADEQFFGPGTRLTVL.

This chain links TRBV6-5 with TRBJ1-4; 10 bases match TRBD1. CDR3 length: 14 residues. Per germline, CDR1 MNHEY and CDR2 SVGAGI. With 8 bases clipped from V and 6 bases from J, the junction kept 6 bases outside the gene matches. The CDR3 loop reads CASSTGTGDEKLFF. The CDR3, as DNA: TGTGCCAGCTCGACCGGGACAGGGGATGAAAAACTGTTTTTT.

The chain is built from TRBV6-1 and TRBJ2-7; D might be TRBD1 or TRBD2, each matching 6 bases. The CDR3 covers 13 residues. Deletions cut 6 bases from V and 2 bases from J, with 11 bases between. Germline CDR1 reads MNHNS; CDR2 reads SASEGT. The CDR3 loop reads CASREGGTYEQYF. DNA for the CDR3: TGTGCCAGCAGGGAGGGGGGTACCTACGAGCAGTACTTC.

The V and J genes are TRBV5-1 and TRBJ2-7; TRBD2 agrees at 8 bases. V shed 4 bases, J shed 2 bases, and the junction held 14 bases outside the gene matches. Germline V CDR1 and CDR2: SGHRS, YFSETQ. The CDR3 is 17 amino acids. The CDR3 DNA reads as TGCGCCAGCAGCCTGGGGACCCCGGGACTAGTAACCTACGAGCAGTACTTC. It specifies CASSLGTPGLVTYEQYF. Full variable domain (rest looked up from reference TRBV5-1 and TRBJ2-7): KAGVTQTPRYLIKTRGQQVTLSCSPISGHRSVSWYQQTPGQGLQFLFEYFSETQRNKGNFPGRFSGRQFSNSRSEMNVSTLELGDSALYLCASSLGTPGLVTYEQYFGPGTRLTVT.

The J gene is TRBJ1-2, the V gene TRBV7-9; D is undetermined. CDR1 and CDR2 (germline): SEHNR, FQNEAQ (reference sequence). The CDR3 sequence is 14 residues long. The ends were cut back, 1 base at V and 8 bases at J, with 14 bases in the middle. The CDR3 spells CASSLGEGGGGYTF. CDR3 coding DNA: TGTGCCAGCAGCTTAGGGGAGGGCGGCGGCGGCTACACCTTC.

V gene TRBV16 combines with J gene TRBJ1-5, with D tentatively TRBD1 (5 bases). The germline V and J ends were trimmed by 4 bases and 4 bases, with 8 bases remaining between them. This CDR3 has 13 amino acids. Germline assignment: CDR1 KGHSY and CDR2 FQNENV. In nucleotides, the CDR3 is TGTGCCAGCAGCCGGGACGGTAATCAGCCCCAGCATTTT. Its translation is CASSRDGNQPQHF.

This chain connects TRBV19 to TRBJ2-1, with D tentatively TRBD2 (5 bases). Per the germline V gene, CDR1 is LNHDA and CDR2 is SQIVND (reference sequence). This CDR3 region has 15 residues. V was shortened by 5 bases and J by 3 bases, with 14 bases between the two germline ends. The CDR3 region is CASSSDSILYNEQFF. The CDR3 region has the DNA TGTGCCAGTAGTTCGGACTCCATACTCTACAATGAGCAGTTCTTC.

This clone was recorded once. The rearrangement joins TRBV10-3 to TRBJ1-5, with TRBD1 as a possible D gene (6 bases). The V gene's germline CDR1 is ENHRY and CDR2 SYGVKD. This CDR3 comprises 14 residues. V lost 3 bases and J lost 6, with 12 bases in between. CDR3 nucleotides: TGTGCCATCAGTGAACCAGGGGTCAGTCAGCCCCAGCATTTT. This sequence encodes CAISEPGVSQPQHF.

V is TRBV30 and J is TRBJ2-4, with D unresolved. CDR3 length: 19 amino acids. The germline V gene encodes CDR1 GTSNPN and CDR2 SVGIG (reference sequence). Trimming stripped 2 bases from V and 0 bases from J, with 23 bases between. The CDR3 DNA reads TGTGCCTGGAGTTTCCCAGGTCCCATCCTTAAGAGAGCCAAAAACATTCAGTACTTC. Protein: CAWSFPGPILKRAKNIQYF.

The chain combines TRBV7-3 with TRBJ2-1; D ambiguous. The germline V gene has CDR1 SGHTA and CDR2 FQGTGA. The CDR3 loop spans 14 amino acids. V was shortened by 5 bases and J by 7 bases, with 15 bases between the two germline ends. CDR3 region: CASSTGPETNEQFF. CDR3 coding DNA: TGTGCCAGCAGCACCGGACCCGAAACAAATGAGCAGTTCTTC.

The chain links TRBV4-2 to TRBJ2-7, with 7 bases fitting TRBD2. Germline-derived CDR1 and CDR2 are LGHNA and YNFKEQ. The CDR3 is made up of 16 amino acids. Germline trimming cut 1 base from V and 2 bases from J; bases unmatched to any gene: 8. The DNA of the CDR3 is TGTGCCAGCAGCCAAGCAAGCGGGATTGTCACCTACGAGCAGTACTTC. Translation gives CASSQASGIVTYEQYF.

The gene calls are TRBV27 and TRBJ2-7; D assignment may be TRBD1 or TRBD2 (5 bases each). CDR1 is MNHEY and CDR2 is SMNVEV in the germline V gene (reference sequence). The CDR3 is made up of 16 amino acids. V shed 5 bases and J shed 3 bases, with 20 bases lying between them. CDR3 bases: TGTGCCAGCAGTCCGCCGAGGGGAAGCGGAGGCTACGAGCAGTACTTC. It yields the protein CASSPPRGSGGYEQYF.

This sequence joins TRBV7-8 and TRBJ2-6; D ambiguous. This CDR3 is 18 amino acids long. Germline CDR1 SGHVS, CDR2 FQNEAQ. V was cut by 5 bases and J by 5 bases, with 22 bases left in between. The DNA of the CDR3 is TGTGCCAGCAGCACATGTGGGTTTACACAAAGTCGGGCCAACGTCCTGACTTTC. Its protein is CASSTCGFTQSRANVLTF.

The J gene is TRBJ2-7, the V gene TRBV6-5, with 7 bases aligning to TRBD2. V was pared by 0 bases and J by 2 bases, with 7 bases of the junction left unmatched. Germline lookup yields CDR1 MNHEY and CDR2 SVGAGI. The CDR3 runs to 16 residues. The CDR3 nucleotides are TGTGCCAGCAGTTACTCGATCCCTAGCGGCACCTACGAGCAGTACTTC. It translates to CASSYSIPSGTYEQYF.

The CDR3 DNA reads TGCAGCGTTGAGTATCTTTACAATGAGCAGTTCTTC. This translates into CSVEYLYNEQFF. This chain connects TRBV29-1 to TRBJ2-1; D gene uncertain. CDR1 SQVTM and CDR2 ANQGSEA come from the germline V gene. V dropped 3 bases and J dropped 4 bases, with 7 bases sitting between them. This CDR3 is built from 12 residues.

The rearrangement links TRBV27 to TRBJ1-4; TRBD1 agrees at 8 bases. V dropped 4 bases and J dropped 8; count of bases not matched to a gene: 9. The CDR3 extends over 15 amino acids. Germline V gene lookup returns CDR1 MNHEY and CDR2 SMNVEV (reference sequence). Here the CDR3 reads CASSSQGATEEKLFF. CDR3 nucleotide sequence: TGTGCCAGCAGTTCCCAGGGGGCCACGGAGGAAAAACTGTTTTTT.